A single sample is the source of the 5 T cell receptor beta chains below, sequenced in a study of OX40 agonist ivuxolimab in advanced cancers. The repertoire was sequenced with immunoSEQ multiplex PCR; TCRdb's copy has only in-frame clones and lacks some. This table holds about 110,000 clones, more than 85% found once. Sequences were derived from CD4+ or CD8+ T cells sorted from blood, sampled in a trial of the OX40 agonist ivuxolimab. The source of these receptors is an adult with an advanced solid tumor such as melanoma, head and neck, liver or kidney cancer.

The chain uses TRBV18 and TRBJ2-1; a weak D match, TRBD2 (6 bases). This CDR3 is built from 14 residues. Germline loops: CDR1 KGHSH, CDR2 LQKENI. With 4 bases removed from V and 4 bases from J, the gap between germline ends came to 11 bases. The CDR3 spells CASSRRGVYNEQFF. The DNA of the CDR3 is TGTGCCAGCTCACGGCGGGGCGTTTACAATGAGCAGTTCTTC.

The rearrangement joins TRBV28 to TRBJ2-2; 7 bases match TRBD1. CDR1 and CDR2 (germline): MDHEN, SYDVKM. The CDR3 sequence is 15 residues long. The V segment lost 8 bases and the J segment 0 bases; nucleotides outside the gene matches: 6. The CDR3 DNA sequence: TGTGCCAGCGTAACAGGGGCGGCGAACACCGGGGAGCTGTTTTTT. As protein: CASVTGAANTGELFF.

The V and J genes are TRBV7-2 and TRBJ2-2, with unresolved D. The germline CDR1 and CDR2 sequences are SGHTA and FQGNSA. This CDR3 contains 13 residues. Trimming took 3 bases from V and 3 from J, leaving 5 bases between them. DNA for the CDR3: TGTGCCAGCAGCTTTCGGGACACCGGGGAGCTGTTTTTT. Translating gives CASSFRDTGELFF.

This rearrangement joins TRBV1 to TRBJ2-1; the D call in the table, TRBD2, was not verified against the DNA. TRBV1 is a pseudogene segment. The CDR3 runs 14 residues. The CDR3 loop reads CTSSQDLSYNEQFF. CDR3 bases: TGCACCAGCAGCCAAGACCTTTCCTACAATGAGCAGTTCTTC.

The gene calls are TRBV27 and TRBJ2-7; D gene uncertain. CDR3 length: 14 amino acids. Germline V lookup: CDR1 MNHEY, CDR2 SMNVEV (reference sequence). Trimming removed 8 bases at V and 2 bases at J, with 16 bases between. The CDR3 protein is CASQPNPPPYEQYF. DNA for the CDR3: TGTGCCAGCCAACCCAATCCCCCCCCCTACGAGCAGTACTTC.